The entry below gives a single T cell receptor beta chain sequence along with its context. In the source study's methods: Amplified reference gene primers provided the basis for estimating nucleated cell counts. The table came from immunoSEQ multiplex PCR; TCRdb's copy has only in-frame clones and leaves some out. Clonal size and the V and J genes are those of that table, whereas D and trimming came from the DNA. The sample lists approximately 120,000 clones; 70% to 85% were seen once. These data belong to a study of blood T cell repertoires in COVID-19. Across the whole study: The United States, Italy and Spain supplied acute and convalescent COVID-19 samples. T cells, B-cell-depleted T cells, or PBMCs supplied cDNA or gDNA.

Germline lookup yields CDR1 KGHSH and CDR2 LQKENI. After removal of 6 bases from V and 4 bases from J, the junction contained 8 bases not matched to a gene. The CDR3 loop spans 15 amino acids. The sequence was obtained from a woman older than 75 with active or convalescent COVID-19. The gene calls are TRBV18 and TRBJ2-7, with 11 bases identical to TRBD1. The sample comprised peripheral blood. The CDR3: CASSLRTGGFYEQYF. The CDR3 DNA sequence: TGTGCCAGCTCCCTTCGGACAGGGGGCTTTTACGAGCAGTACTTC.